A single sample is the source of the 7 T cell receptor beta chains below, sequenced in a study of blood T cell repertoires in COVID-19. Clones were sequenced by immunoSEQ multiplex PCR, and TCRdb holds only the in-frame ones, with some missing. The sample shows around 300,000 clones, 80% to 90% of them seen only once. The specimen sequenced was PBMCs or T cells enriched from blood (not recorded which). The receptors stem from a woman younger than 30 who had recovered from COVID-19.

The CDR3 DNA reads as TGTGCCAGCAGTTACGCCGGACAGGGCTATGGCTACACCTTC. Translating it yields CASSYAGQGYGYTF. The chain has TRBV6-5 and TRBJ1-2, with TRBD1 matching over 8 bases. The CDR3 loop spans 14 amino acids. Germline CDR1 reads MNHEY; CDR2 reads SVGAGI. Trimming took 2 bases from V and 4 from J; bases not matched to a gene: 3.

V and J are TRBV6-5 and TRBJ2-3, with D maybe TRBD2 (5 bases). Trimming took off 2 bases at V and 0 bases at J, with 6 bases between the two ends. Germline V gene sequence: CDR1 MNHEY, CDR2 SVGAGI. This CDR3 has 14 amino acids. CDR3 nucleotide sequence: TGTGCCAGCAGTTACACGGGGAGCACAGATACGCAGTATTTT. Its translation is CASSYTGSTDTQYF.

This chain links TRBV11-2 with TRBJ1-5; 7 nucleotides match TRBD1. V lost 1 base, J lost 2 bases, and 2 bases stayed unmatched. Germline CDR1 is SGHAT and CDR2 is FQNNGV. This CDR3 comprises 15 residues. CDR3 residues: CASSLGTGGNQPQHF. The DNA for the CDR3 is TGTGCCAGCAGCTTAGGTACAGGGGGCAATCAGCCCCAGCATTTT.

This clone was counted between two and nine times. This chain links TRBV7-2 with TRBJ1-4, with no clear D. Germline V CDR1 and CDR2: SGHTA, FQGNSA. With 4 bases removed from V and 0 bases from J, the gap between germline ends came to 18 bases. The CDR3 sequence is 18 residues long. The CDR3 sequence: CASSSRPGVSATNEKLFF. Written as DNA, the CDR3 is TGTGCCAGCAGCTCTAGGCCCGGGGTAAGTGCAACTAATGAAAAACTGTTTTTT. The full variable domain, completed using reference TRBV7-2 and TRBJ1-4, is GAGVSQSPSNKVTEKGKDVELRCDPISGHTALYWYRQSLGQGLEFLIYFQGNSAPDKSGLPSDRFSAERTGGSVSTLTIQRTQQEDSAVYLCASSSRPGVSATNEKLFFGSGTQLSVL.

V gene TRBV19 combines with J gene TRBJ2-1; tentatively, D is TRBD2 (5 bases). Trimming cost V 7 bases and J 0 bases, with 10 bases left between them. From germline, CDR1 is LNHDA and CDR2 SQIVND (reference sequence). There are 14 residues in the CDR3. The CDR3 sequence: CASKEGTSYNEQFF. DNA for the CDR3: TGTGCCAGTAAAGAGGGAACCTCCTACAATGAGCAGTTCTTC.

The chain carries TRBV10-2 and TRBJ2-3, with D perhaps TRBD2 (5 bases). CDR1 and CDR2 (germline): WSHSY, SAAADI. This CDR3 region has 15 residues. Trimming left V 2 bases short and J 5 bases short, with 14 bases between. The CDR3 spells CASSEGLVYRDTQYF. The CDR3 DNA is TGCGCCAGCAGTGAGGGACTCGTGTATAGAGATACGCAGTATTTT.

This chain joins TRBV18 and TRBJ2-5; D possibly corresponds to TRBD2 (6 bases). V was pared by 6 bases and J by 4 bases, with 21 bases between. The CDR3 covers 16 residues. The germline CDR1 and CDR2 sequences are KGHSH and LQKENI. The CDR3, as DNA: TGTGCCAGCTCCCTCGGGGGAACGAAAGGGGCAGAGACCCAGTACTTC. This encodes CASSLGGTKGAETQYF.